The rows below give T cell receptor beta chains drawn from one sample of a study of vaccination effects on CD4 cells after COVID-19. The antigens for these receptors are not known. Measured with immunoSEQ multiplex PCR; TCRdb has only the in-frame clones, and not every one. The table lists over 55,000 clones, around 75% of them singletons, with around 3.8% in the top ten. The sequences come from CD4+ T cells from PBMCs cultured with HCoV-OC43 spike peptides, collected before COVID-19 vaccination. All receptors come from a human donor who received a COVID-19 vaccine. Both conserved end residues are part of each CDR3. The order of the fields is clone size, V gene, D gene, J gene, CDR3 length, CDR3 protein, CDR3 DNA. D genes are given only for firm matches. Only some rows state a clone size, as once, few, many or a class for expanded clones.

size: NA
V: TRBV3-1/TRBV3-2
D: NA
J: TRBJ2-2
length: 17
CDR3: CASNPRYLSKNTGELFF
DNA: TGTGCCAGCAACCCAAGATATCTTTCTAAGAACACCGGGGAGCTGTTTTTT

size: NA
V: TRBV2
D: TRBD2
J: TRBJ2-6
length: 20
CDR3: CASTPKRTSGGSSGANVLTF
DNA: TGTGCCAGCACCCCCAAGCGTACTAGCGGGGGTAGCTCTGGGGCCAACGTCCTGACTTTC

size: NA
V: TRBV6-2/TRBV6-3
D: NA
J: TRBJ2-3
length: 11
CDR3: CASSLADTQYF
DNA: TGTGCCAGCAGTCTCGCAGATACGCAGTATTTT

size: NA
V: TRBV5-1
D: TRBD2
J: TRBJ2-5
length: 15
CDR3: CASAASGGVRETQYF
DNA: TGCGCCAGCGCCGCTAGCGGGGGGGTCAGGGAGACCCAGTACTTC

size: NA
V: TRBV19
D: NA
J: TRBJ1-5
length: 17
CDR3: CASSMGIFQDREKPQHF
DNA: TGTGCCAGTAGTATGGGAATATTCCAGGACAGAGAGAAGCCCCAGCATTTT

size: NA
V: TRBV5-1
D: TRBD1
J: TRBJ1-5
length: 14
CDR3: CASSTTGGGQPQHF
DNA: TGCGCCAGCAGTACCACAGGGGGCGGTCAGCCCCAGCATTTT

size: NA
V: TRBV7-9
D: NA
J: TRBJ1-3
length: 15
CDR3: CASSLILFSGNTIYF
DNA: TGTGCCAGCAGCTTAATTCTGTTTTCTGGAAACACCATATATTTT

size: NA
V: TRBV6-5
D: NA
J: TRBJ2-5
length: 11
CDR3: CALRFRETQYF
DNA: TGTGCCCTAAGGTTTCGAGAGACCCAGTACTTC

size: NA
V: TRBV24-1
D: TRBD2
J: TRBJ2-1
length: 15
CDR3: CATSLAGGSDNEQFF
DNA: TGTGCCACCAGCCTAGCGGGGGGATCAGACAATGAGCAGTTCTTC

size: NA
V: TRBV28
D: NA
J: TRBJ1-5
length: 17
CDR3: CANPKDSFPYSNQPQHF
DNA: TGTGCCAACCCTAAGGACAGTTTTCCGTATAGCAATCAGCCCCAGCATTTT

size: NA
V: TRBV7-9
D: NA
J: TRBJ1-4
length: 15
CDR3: CASSTPGATNEKLFF
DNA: TGTGCCAGCAGCACGCCGGGAGCAACTAATGAAAAACTGTTTTTT

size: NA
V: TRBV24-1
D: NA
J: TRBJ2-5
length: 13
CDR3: CATSKTNQETQYF
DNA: TGTGCCACCAGTAAGACAAACCAAGAGACCCAGTACTTC

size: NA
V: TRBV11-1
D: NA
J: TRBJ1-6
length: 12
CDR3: CASSLTGWPLHF
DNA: TGTGCCAGCAGCTTAACAGGCTGGCCCCTCCACTTT

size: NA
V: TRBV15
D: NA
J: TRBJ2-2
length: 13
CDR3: CATSRDPPGELFF
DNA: TGTGCCACCAGCAGAGATCCCCCCGGGGAGCTGTTTTTT

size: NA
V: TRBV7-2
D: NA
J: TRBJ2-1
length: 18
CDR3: CASSLVGAQGRGYNEQFF
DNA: TGTGCCAGCAGCTTAGTGGGGGCGCAGGGACGGGGCTACAATGAGCAGTTCTTC

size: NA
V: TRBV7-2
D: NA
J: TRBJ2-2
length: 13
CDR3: CASSLGRTGELFF
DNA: TGTGCCAGCAGCTTAGGGCGCACCGGGGAGCTGTTTTTT

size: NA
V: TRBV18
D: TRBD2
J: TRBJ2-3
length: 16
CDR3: CASSPPTSGGQDTQYF
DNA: TGTGCCAGCTCACCACCGACTAGCGGGGGGCAGGATACGCAGTATTTT

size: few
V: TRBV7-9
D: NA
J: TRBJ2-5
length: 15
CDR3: CASSLVQGSPETQYF
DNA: TGTGCCAGCAGCTTAGTCCAGGGAAGCCCAGAGACCCAGTACTTC

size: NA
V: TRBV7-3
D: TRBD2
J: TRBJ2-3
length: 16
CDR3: CASSSYFLRGMDTQYF
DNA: TGTGCCAGCAGCTCCTATTTTTTGCGGGGGATGGATACGCAGTATTTT

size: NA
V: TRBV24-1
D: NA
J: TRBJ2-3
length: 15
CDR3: CATSERGVGTDTQYF
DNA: TGTGCCACCAGCGAAAGGGGGGTGGGCACAGATACGCAGTATTTT

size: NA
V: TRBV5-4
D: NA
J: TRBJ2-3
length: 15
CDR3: CASSSALDSTDTQYF
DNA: TGTGCCAGCAGCTCTGCACTCGACAGCACAGATACGCAGTATTTT

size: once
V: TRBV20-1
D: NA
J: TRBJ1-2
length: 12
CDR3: CSASQGNYGYTF
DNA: TGCAGTGCTAGTCAGGGAAACTATGGCTACACCTTC

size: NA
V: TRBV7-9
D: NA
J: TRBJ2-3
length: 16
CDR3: CASSFGLATPTDTQYF
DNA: TGTGCCAGCAGCTTTGGTCTAGCGACCCCCACAGATACGCAGTATTTT

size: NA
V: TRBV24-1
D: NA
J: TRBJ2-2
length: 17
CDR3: CATSGVGGRGGLGELFF
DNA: TGTGCCACCAGTGGGGTCGGTGGCAGGGGAGGACTCGGGGAGCTGTTTTTT

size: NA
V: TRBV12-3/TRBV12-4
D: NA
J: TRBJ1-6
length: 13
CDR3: CASSSRTDSPLHF
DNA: TGTGCCAGCAGTTCCCGGACAGACTCACCCCTCCACTTT

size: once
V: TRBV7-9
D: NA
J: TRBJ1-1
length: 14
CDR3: CASSSLGGTTEAFF
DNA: TGTGCCAGCAGCTCCTTAGGGGGAACCACTGAAGCTTTCTTT

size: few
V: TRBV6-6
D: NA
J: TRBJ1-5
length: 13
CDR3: CASSRRPNQPQHF
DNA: TGTGCCAGCAGCCGCCGACCCAATCAGCCCCAGCATTTT

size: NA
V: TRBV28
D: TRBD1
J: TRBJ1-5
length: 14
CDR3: CASSLAGGSQPQHF
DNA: TGTGCCAGCAGTTTGGCAGGGGGGAGTCAGCCCCAGCATTTT

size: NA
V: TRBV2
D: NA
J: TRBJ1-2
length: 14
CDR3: CASSARDRTYGYTF
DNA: TGTGCCAGCAGTGCTCGTGACAGGACCTATGGCTACACCTTC

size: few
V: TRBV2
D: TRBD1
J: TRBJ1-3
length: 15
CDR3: CASSGDSISGNTIYF
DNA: TGTGCCAGCAGTGGGGACAGTATCTCTGGAAACACCATATATTTT

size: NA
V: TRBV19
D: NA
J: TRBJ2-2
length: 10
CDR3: CASRSGELFF
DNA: TGTGCCAGTAGGTCCGGGGAGCTGTTTTTT

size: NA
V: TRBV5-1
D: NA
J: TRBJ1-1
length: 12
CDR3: CASSEPNTEAFF
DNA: TGCGCCAGCAGCGAGCCAAACACTGAAGCTTTCTTT

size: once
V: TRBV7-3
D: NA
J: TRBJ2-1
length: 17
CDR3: CASAGGVILSSYNEQFF
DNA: TGTGCCAGTGCTGGCGGGGTCATCCTGAGCTCCTACAATGAGCAGTTCTTC

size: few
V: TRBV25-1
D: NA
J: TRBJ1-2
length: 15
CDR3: CASSELGHNLYGYTF
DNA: TGTGCCAGCAGTGAGTTGGGGCATAACCTCTATGGCTACACCTTC

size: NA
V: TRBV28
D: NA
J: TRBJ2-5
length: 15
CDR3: CASNDLGGVRETQYF
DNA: TGTGCCAGCAATGACCTAGGGGGGGTCCGCGAGACCCAGTACTTC

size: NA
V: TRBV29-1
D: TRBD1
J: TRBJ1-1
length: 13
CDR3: CSVDGQGKTEAFF
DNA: TGCAGCGTTGACGGACAGGGCAAAACTGAAGCTTTCTTT

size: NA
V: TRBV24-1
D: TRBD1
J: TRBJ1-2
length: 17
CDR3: CATSDDSGTGGNYGYTF
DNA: TGTGCCACCTCAGACGATAGTGGGACAGGGGGCAACTATGGCTACACCTTC

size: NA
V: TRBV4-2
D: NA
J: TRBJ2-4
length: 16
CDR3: CASSQDRGGGKNIQYF
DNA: TGTGCCAGCAGCCAAGATAGGGGAGGGGGCAAAAACATTCAGTACTTC

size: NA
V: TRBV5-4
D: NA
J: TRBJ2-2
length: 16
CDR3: CASSPRTEPGTGELFF
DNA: TGTGCCAGCAGCCCCAGGACTGAACCGGGCACCGGGGAGCTGTTTTTT

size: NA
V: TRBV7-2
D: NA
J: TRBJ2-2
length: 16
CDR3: CASSLDAALGTGELFF
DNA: TGTGCCAGCAGCTTAGACGCAGCCCTGGGCACCGGGGAGCTGTTTTTT

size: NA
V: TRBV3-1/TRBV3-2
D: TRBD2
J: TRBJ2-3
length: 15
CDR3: CASSQVGSGGATQYF
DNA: TGTGCCAGCAGCCAAGTAGGTAGCGGGGGGGCGACGCAGTATTTT

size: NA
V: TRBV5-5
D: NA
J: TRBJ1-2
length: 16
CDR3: CASSFTYEKRGYGYTF
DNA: TGTGCCAGCAGCTTCACTTACGAAAAACGGGGGTATGGCTACACCTTC

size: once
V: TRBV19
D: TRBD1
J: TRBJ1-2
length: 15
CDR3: CASSILDRGGYGYTF
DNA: TGTGCCAGTAGTATCTTGGACAGGGGAGGCTATGGCTACACCTTC

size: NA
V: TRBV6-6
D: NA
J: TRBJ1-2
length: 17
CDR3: CASSPLNLRTGNYGYTF
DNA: TGTGCCAGCAGTCCACTAAACCTTCGGACCGGGAACTATGGCTACACCTTC

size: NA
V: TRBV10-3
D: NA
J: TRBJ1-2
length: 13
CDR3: CAISDPGLVGYTF
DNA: TGTGCCATCAGTGACCCAGGGTTGGTTGGCTACACCTTC

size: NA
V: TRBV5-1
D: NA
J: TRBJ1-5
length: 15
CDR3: CASSPYEGSNQPQHF
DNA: TGCGCCAGCAGCCCCTACGAGGGTAGCAATCAGCCCCAGCATTTT

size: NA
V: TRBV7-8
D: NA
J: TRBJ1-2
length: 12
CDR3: CASSLQGNGYTF
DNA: TGTGCCAGCAGCTTACAGGGGAATGGCTACACCTTC

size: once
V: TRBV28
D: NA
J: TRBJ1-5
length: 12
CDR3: CASRQDNQPQHF
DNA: TGTGCCAGTCGACAGGACAATCAGCCCCAGCATTTT

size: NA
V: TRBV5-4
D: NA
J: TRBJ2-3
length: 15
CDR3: CASSPTGALRDTQYF
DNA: TGTGCCAGCAGCCCCACGGGGGCGCTAAGGGATACGCAGTATTTT

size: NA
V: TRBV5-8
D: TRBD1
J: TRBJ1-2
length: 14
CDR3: CASSGTGGWYGYTF
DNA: TGTGCCAGCAGCGGCACAGGGGGCTGGTATGGCTACACCTTC

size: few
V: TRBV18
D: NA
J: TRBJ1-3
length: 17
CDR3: CASSPAASDYSGNTIYF
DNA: TGTGCCAGCTCACCCGCCGCGTCTGACTACTCTGGAAACACCATATATTTT

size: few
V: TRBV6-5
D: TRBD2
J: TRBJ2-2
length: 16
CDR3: CASSYGLAVYTGELFF
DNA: TGTGCCAGCAGTTACGGCCTAGCGGTGTACACCGGGGAGCTGTTTTTT

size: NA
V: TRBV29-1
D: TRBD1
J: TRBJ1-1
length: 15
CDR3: CSVDRTGQGGSEAFF
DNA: TGCAGCGTTGATAGGACGGGACAGGGGGGGAGTGAAGCTTTCTTT

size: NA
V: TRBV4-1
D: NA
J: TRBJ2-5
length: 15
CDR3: CASSRSPGLEETQYF
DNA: TGCGCCAGCAGCCGATCACCGGGCCTTGAGGAGACCCAGTACTTC

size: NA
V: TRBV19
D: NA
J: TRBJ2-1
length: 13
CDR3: CASSVLNRVQQFF
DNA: TGTGCCAGTAGTGTCCTAAATCGGGTTCAGCAGTTCTTC

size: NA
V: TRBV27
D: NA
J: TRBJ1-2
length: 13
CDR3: CASGEAPVYGYTF
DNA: TGTGCCAGCGGAGAGGCACCGGTCTATGGCTACACCTTC

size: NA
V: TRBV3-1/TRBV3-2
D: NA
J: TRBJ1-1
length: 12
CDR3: CASSQVGRIAFF
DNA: TGTGCCAGCAGCCAAGTTGGAAGGATAGCTTTCTTT